Below are 10 T cell receptor beta chains sequenced from a single sample in a study of neurological immune-mediated disorders. One entry per CDR3 protein results from TCRdb running MiXCR on the 5' RACE reads. Among tens of thousands of distinct CDR3 sequences listed, just over 2.5% were seen once. The specimen sequenced was PBMCs. The receptors were sampled from a woman aged 30 to 39 with multiple sclerosis.

This clonotype was observed many times. The chain recombines TRBV20-1 with TRBJ2-5; D is possibly TRBD2 (6 bases). The ends were cut back, 6 bases at V and 0 bases at J, with 17 bases in the middle. The CDR3 totals 15 residues. Germline CDR1 reads DFQATT; CDR2 reads SNEGSKA (reference sequence). CDR3: CSALGASEYQETQYF. In nucleotides, the CDR3 is TGCAGTGCCCTCGGCGCTAGCGAGTACCAAGAGACCCAGTACTTC.

This clonotype was observed many times. The chain links TRBV20-1 to TRBJ2-3; the D is unclear. Germline values: CDR1 DFQATT, CDR2 SNEGSKA (reference sequence). CDR3 length: 15 amino acids. Trimming left V 5 bases short and J 1 base short, with 16 bases between. Written as DNA, the CDR3 is TGCAGTGCTCCCTCCCCGGTTAGGGGCACAGATACGCAGTATTTT. This encodes CSAPSPVRGTDTQYF.

This clonotype was detected ten times or more. The chain uses TRBV20-1 and TRBJ2-2; D is uncertain. This CDR3 spans 14 amino acids. Germline V lookup: CDR1 DFQATT, CDR2 SNEGSKA (reference sequence). Trimming removed 0 bases from V and 4 bases from J, with 9 bases in between. CDR3 residues: CSARELSVTGELFF. CDR3 bases: TGCAGTGCTAGAGAACTTTCGGTCACCGGGGAGCTGTTTTTT.

The gene calls are TRBV5-5 and TRBJ2-3; perhaps D is TRBD1 or TRBD2 (5 bases each). CDR1 is SGHKS, CDR2 YYEKEE, per germline (reference sequence). The CDR3 sequence is 14 residues long. The V end lost 4 bases, the J end lost 5 bases, and 14 bases lay between the germline ends. The CDR3 nucleotides are TGTGCCAGCAGCACAACAGGCCGGGGAGATACGCAGTATTTT. Translation gives CASSTTGRGDTQYF.

This clonotype appeared many times. The J gene is TRBJ2-7, the V gene TRBV6-6; 8 positions agree with TRBD1. Trimming cost V 6 bases and J 4 bases; bases outside gene matches: 11. The germline CDR1 and CDR2 sequences are MNHNY and SVGAGI (reference sequence). This CDR3 has 15 residues. The CDR3 region is CASRHTDRDRYEQYF. CDR3 sequence (DNA): TGTGCCAGCAGACATACGGACAGGGATCGATACGAGCAGTACTTC.

This clonotype came up many times. The chain carries TRBV20-1 and TRBJ1-6; no firm D call. This CDR3 is built from 13 residues. Between the trimmed V and J ends, which lost 1 base and 7 bases, there was a span of 8 bases. Germline CDR1 and CDR2: DFQATT and SNEGSKA (reference sequence). The CDR3 DNA sequence: TGCAGTGCTAGAGGACACATAAATTCACCCCTCCACTTT. It encodes CSARGHINSPLHF.

With regard to this clonotype: A much larger clone differs by one base, so this may be a read error. The gene calls are TRBV9 and TRBJ1-2; D unresolved. Trimming cost V 4 bases and J 10 bases, with 17 bases left between them. The CDR3 is 13 amino acids. Germline V gene data show CDR1 as SGDLS and CDR2 as YYNGEE. The CDR3 protein is CASSSGGSEDYTF. In nucleotides, the CDR3 is TGTGCCAGCAGCTCCGGCGGTTCTGAGGACTACACCTTC.

The sample holds many counts of this clonotype. This chain joins TRBV29-1 and TRBJ1-2; 8 nucleotides align to TRBD1. Per the germline V gene, CDR1 is SQVTM and CDR2 is ANQGSEA. V shed 1 base, J shed 10 bases, and the junction held 5 bases outside the gene matches. This CDR3 has 12 residues. The CDR3 region is CSVEGGQADYTF. The CDR3 bases are TGCAGCGTTGAAGGGGGACAGGCCGACTACACCTTC.

The table lists this clonotype with many counts. This sequence joins TRBV9 and TRBJ1-2; D may be TRBD1 (5 bases). V dropped 3 bases and J dropped 4 bases, with 7 bases sitting between them. CDR3 length equals 12 residues. Germline V lookup: CDR1 SGDLS, CDR2 YYNGEE. In DNA form, the CDR3 reads TGTGCCAGCAGCGCCGGGACCTATGGCTACACCTTC. This codes for CASSAGTYGYTF.

The table lists this clonotype with a few counts. The chain joins TRBV10-1 to TRBJ2-5; D call uncertain. Germline CDR1 is WNHNN and CDR2 is SYGVQD (reference sequence). The CDR3 spans 10 residues. The germline V and J ends were trimmed by 6 bases and 1 base, with 0 bases remaining between them. The CDR3 loop is CASSQETQYF. The CDR3 nucleotides read TGCGCCAGCAGCCAAGAGACCCAGTACTTC.